Shown below are 29 T cell receptor beta chains from a single sample sequenced in a study of T-cell memory formation after mild COVID-19. Each CDR3 protein is one row after TCRdb ran MiXCR on the 5' RACE reads. The sample holds more than 300,000 distinct CDR3 sequences, 12% to 15% seen once. Sequenced material: PBMCs or a T cell subset sorted from them (not recorded which). Receptors were obtained from a man between 18 and 29 years old who had mild COVID-19 (a few samples of this study predate the infection). Cell type and time point are not known.

The gene calls are TRBV29-1 and TRBJ2-5, with TRBD1 matching over 7 bases. Germline V gives CDR1 SQVTM, CDR2 ANQGSEA. V was pared by 5 bases and J by 3 bases, with 6 bases of the junction left unmatched. CDR3 size: 13 residues. CDR3 protein: CSVQPGQKETQYF. CDR3 nucleotide sequence: TGCAGCGTTCAACCGGGACAGAAAGAGACCCAGTACTTC.

This clonotype was detected only a few times. The genes are TRBV12-3 or TRBV12-4 and TRBJ1-5, with D possibly TRBD1 on 5 matching bases. Between the trimmed V and J ends, which lost 6 bases and 2 bases, there was a span of 11 bases. The CDR3 is 14 amino acids. CDR3 coding DNA: TGTGCCAGCAGCTCGGGCAGGGGCAATCAGCCCCAGCATTTT. This gives the protein CASSSGRGNQPQHF.

The chain employs TRBV29-1 and TRBJ1-2; the D gene is possibly TRBD1 (6 bases). V was pared by 5 bases and J by 4 bases, with 23 bases between. Germline CDR1 is SQVTM and CDR2 is ANQGSEA. CDR3 size: 16 residues. The CDR3 DNA is TGCAGCGTTCAGGGGTTTTTGTGGTGGCAAGGCTATGGCTACACCTTC. Amino acids: CSVQGFLWWQGYGYTF.

This rearrangement joins TRBV20-1 to TRBJ1-2, with TRBD1 matching over 9 bases. The CDR3 loop spans 16 amino acids. V dropped 0 bases and J dropped 4; count of bases not matched to a gene: 9. The V gene's germline CDR1 is DFQATT and CDR2 SNEGSKA (reference sequence). The CDR3 is CSARDIGTGIIYGYTF. The CDR3 region has the DNA TGCAGTGCTAGAGATATAGGGACAGGGATCATCTATGGCTACACCTTC.

This clonotype was seen a few times. In DNA, the CDR3 is TGTGCCACCAGCAGAGGCCCGGTGGGAAACACCATATATTTT. Protein sequence: CATSRGPVGNTIYF. V and J are TRBV15 and TRBJ1-3; unclear D gene. V was clipped by 1 base and J by 4 bases, with 8 bases between them. The CDR3 contains 14 residues. Germline-derived CDR1 and CDR2 are LNHNV and YYDKDF (reference sequence). The full variable domain, completed using reference TRBV15 and TRBJ1-3, is DAMVIQNPRYQVTQFGKPVTLSCSQTLNHNVMYWYQQKSSQAPKLLFHYYDKDFNNEADTPDNFQSRRPNTSFCFLDIRSPGLGDTAMYLCATSRGPVGNTIYFGEGSWLTVV.

At least ten counts were recorded for this clonotype. The chain uses TRBV4-1 and TRBJ2-3; D is ambiguous. V dropped 0 bases and J dropped 0 bases, with 10 bases sitting between them. Germline V gene data show CDR1 as MGHRA and CDR2 as YSYEKL. The CDR3 has 16 residues. The CDR3 reads CASSQESYPSTDTQYF. The CDR3 bases are TGCGCCAGCAGCCAAGAGTCGTACCCCAGCACAGATACGCAGTATTTT.

This clonotype occurred a few times. The chain carries TRBV15 and TRBJ2-5, with no clear D. The CDR3 covers 13 residues. V lost 1 base and J lost 1, with 4 bases in between. The V gene's germline CDR1 is LNHNV and CDR2 YYDKDF (reference sequence). CDR3 DNA sequence: TGTGCCACCAGCAGAGGGGTCCAAGAGACCCAGTACTTC. As protein: CATSRGVQETQYF.

V is TRBV4-1 and J is TRBJ2-3, with 8 positions matching TRBD2. CDR1 and CDR2 (germline): MGHRA, YSYEKL. CDR3 size: 20 residues. The junction had 18 bases not matched to a gene; V was cut back by 3 bases and J by 1 base. CDR3 sequence: CASSHRGGLDLPHRTDTQYF. DNA for the CDR3: TGCGCCAGCAGCCACCGAGGGGGACTAGATCTCCCCCATCGCACAGATACGCAGTATTTT.

The chain employs TRBV9 and TRBJ2-1; D is ambiguous. Germline V CDR1 and CDR2: SGDLS, YYNGEE. Trimming cost V 4 bases and J 4 bases, with 6 bases left between them. This CDR3 comprises 12 residues. The CDR3 sequence is CASSIRYNEQFF. CDR3 bases: TGTGCCAGCAGCATTCGATACAATGAGCAGTTCTTC.

V is TRBV4-1 and J is TRBJ2-1; D ambiguous. CDR1 and CDR2 from the germline V gene are MGHRA and YSYEKL. V gave up 5 bases and J gave up 10 bases, with 12 bases separating them. This CDR3 is built from 12 residues. The CDR3 loop reads CASSTPFGEQFF. CDR3 DNA sequence: TGCGCCAGCAGCACACCCTTTGGCGAGCAGTTCTTC.

This clonotype was seen many times. The chain links TRBV5-1 to TRBJ2-7, with a tentative D call TRBD1 (5 bases). The germline CDR1 and CDR2 sequences are SGHRS and YFSETQ. V was pared by 3 bases and J by 5 bases, with 18 bases between. This CDR3 comprises 15 residues. The CDR3 region has the DNA TGCGCCAGCAGCTCATTGACTGACCCAGGGAACGAGCAGTACTTC. Protein product: CASSSLTDPGNEQYF.

This clonotype has more than one count but fewer than ten. This chain links TRBV20-1 with TRBJ2-3, with TRBD2 matching 8 bases. CDR1 and CDR2 (germline): DFQATT, SNEGSKA (reference sequence). J lost 1 base, V lost 6 bases, and 12 bases had no gene match. The CDR3 is made up of 16 amino acids. The CDR3 region is CSAHRRLAKRTDTQYF. The CDR3 nucleotides read TGCAGTGCCCATCGTAGACTAGCGAAACGCACAGATACGCAGTATTTT.

This sequence joins TRBV7-8 and TRBJ2-7; TRBD2 aligns across 7 bases. Unmatched junction bases numbered 8, after V lost 5 bases and J lost 7 bases. CDR1 and CDR2 (germline): SGHVS, FQNEAQ. This CDR3 region has 13 residues. In nucleotides, the CDR3 is TGTGCCAGCAGCATCTTTAGCGGGTGGGAGCAGTACTTC. Amino acids: CASSIFSGWEQYF. Looking up the rest from reference TRBV7-8 and TRBJ2-7 gives the full variable domain: GAGVSQSPRYKVAKRGQDVALRCDPISGHVSLFWYQQALGQGPEFLTYFQNEAQLDKSGLPSDRFFAERPEGSVSTLKIQRTQQEDSAVYLCASSIFSGWEQYFGPGTRLTVT.

This clonotype was detected a few times. V is TRBV7-2 and J is TRBJ2-1, with D perhaps assigned TRBD1 or TRBD2 (5 bases each). The CDR3 consists of 15 residues. V lost 1 base and J 2 bases, leaving 9 bases between the germline ends. In germline, CDR1 is SGHTA, CDR2 FQGNSA. Here the CDR3 reads CASSLVRDAYNEQFF. In nucleotides, the CDR3 is TGTGCCAGCAGCTTAGTCAGGGACGCCTACAATGAGCAGTTCTTC.

This clonotype was found a few times. V is TRBV5-8 and J is TRBJ2-3, with TRBD1 matching 7 bases. Germline CDR1 is SGHTS and CDR2 is YDEGEE. There are 15 residues in the CDR3. Trimming removed 1 base from V and 2 bases from J; junction bases left unmatched: 4. The CDR3 sequence: CASSLRGQLTDTQYF. In DNA, the CDR3 is TGTGCCAGCAGCTTGAGGGGACAGCTCACAGATACGCAGTATTTT.

The chain joins TRBV6-5 to TRBJ1-2; no definite D call. Germline CDR1 MNHEY, CDR2 SVGAGI. The CDR3 is made up of 13 amino acids. V shed 0 bases and J shed 8 bases, with 10 bases lying between them. The CDR3 spells CASSYSQEWGYTF. CDR3 in DNA: TGTGCCAGCAGTTACTCACAAGAATGGGGCTACACCTTC.

This clonotype was observed a few times. This chain joins TRBV4-3 and TRBJ2-7; D unclear. The length of the CDR3 is 13 residues. The ends were cut back, 0 bases at V and 9 bases at J, with 12 bases in the middle. Germline V gives CDR1 LGHNA, CDR2 YSLEER. CDR3 DNA: TGCGCCAGCAGCCAAGATCCCCCATCTTGGCAGTACTTC. Protein sequence: CASSQDPPSWQYF.

This clonotype was observed a handful of times. The chain recombines TRBV2 with TRBJ1-6; D is unresolved. The length of the CDR3 is 14 residues. In germline, CDR1 is SNHLY, CDR2 FYNNEI. V lost 8 bases and J lost 0, with 8 bases in between. In DNA, the CDR3 is TGTGCCAGCGGGCGATACTCCTATAATTCACCCCTCCACTTT. Translated, it gives CASGRYSYNSPLHF.

This clonotype was seen many times. The V call is TRBV4-1, the J call TRBJ2-7, with D tentatively TRBD1 (6 bases). CDR3 length equals 14 residues. Germline V gene sequence: CDR1 MGHRA, CDR2 YSYEKL. With 4 bases removed from V and 2 bases from J, the gap between germline ends came to 12 bases. The CDR3 region has the DNA TGCGCCAGCAGCCGAGACAGGAATACCTACGAGCAGTACTTC. This gives the protein CASSRDRNTYEQYF.

This clonotype has more than one count but fewer than ten. The J gene is TRBJ1-1, the V gene TRBV6-4, with D unclear. The CDR3 loop spans 13 amino acids. CDR1 is MRHNA, CDR2 SNTAGT, per germline. Trimming removed 0 bases from V and 0 bases from J, with 2 bases in between. CDR3 loop: CASSDSMNTEAFF. The CDR3 region has the DNA TGTGCCAGCAGTGACTCCATGAACACTGAAGCTTTCTTT.

This clonotype has more than one count but fewer than ten. The V and J genes are TRBV5-1 and TRBJ2-5; TRBD2 might be the D (5 bases). The germline V and J ends were trimmed by 1 base and 3 bases, with 10 bases remaining between them. This CDR3 contains 14 residues. Per the germline V gene, CDR1 is SGHRS and CDR2 is YFSETQ. CDR3 residues: CASSLMPGKETQYF. CDR3 in DNA: TGCGCCAGCAGCTTGATGCCCGGGAAAGAGACCCAGTACTTC.

V usage is TRBV7-2 and J usage is TRBJ2-5; D remains unclear. Trimming took 2 bases from V and 2 from J, leaving 9 bases between them. CDR1 and CDR2 (germline): SGHTA, FQGNSA. The CDR3 is 14 residues long. The CDR3 is CASSLTKTQETQYF. CDR3 coding DNA: TGTGCCAGCAGCTTAACGAAAACTCAAGAGACCCAGTACTTC.

This clonotype has only a few counts. The chain is built from TRBV7-8 and TRBJ2-2; 10 bases match TRBD2. V lost 5 bases and J lost 12; bases outside the gene matches: 18. This CDR3 spans 17 amino acids. Germline assignment: CDR1 SGHVS and CDR2 FQNEAQ. CDR3 residues: CASSPSAASGGARQLFF. CDR3 DNA: TGTGCCAGCAGCCCCTCGGCTGCTAGCGGGGGTGCCAGGCAGCTGTTTTTT.

This rearrangement joins TRBV20-1 to TRBJ1-2; D call uncertain. Germline-derived CDR1 and CDR2 are DFQATT and SNEGSKA (reference sequence). V dropped 6 bases and J dropped 7 bases, with 9 bases sitting between them. This CDR3 has 10 amino acids. The CDR3 region is CSARTPGYTF. The DNA for the CDR3 is TGCAGTGCAAGGACCCCTGGCTACACCTTC.

The chain carries TRBV24-1 and TRBJ1-2, with 7 bases lining up with TRBD1. The CDR3 is 12 amino acids. V lost 7 bases, J lost 4 bases, and 2 bases stayed unmatched. CDR1 KGHDR and CDR2 SFDVKD come from the germline V gene. The CDR3 protein is CATSQGGYGYTF. The CDR3 DNA follows: TGTGCCACCAGCCAGGGGGGCTATGGCTACACCTTC.

This clonotype was seen only a few times. This rearrangement joins TRBV5-1 to TRBJ2-5; a weak D match, TRBD1 (6 bases). The V end lost 1 base, the J end lost 1 base, and 17 bases lay between the germline ends. CDR3 size: 17 residues. Germline CDR1 is SGHRS and CDR2 is YFSETQ. The CDR3 protein is CASSLFLGARGQETQYF. CDR3 sequence (DNA): TGCGCCAGCAGCTTGTTTCTCGGGGCCAGGGGCCAAGAGACCCAGTACTTC.

This clonotype was seen ten or more times. The chain joins TRBV4-1 to TRBJ2-5; 10 nucleotides align to TRBD2. Germline V lookup: CDR1 MGHRA, CDR2 YSYEKL. V was clipped by 1 base and J by 3 bases; unmatched bases: 5. The CDR3 totals 16 residues. The CDR3: CASSQGLGLAEETQYF. The CDR3 DNA is TGCGCCAGCAGCCAAGGACTAGGACTAGCGGAAGAGACCCAGTACTTC.

This clonotype was counted only a few times. V is TRBV28 and J is TRBJ2-1; D tentatively fits TRBD1 or TRBD2 (6 bases each). Between the trimmed V and J ends, which lost 2 bases and 15 bases, there was a span of 20 bases. Germline V CDR1 and CDR2: MDHEN, SYDVKM. This CDR3 comprises 14 residues. CDR3 in DNA: TGTGCCAGCAGTTTAGGAGGGGTTGGACAGAGTTGGTTCTTC. Its protein product is CASSLGGVGQSWFF.

This clonotype was detected once. This rearrangement joins TRBV4-3 to TRBJ1-2; TRBD1 aligns across 9 bases. V gave up 3 bases and J gave up 4 bases; unmatched junction bases: 6. This CDR3 spans 15 amino acids. Germline V gene data show CDR1 as LGHNA and CDR2 as YSLEER. The CDR3 coding sequence is TGCGCCAGCAGCCAGGGGACAGGGACCGGCTATGGCTACACCTTC. Translation: CASSQGTGTGYGYTF.